The present TCR beta chain was sequenced within a study of regulatory T cells in long-lasting Graves disease. Study results and caveats: In persistent patients, shared public clonotypes (roughly 3,000) outnumbered those in new patients (approximately 970). Sample size, which was small, may have reduced accuracy. Persistent disease showed a preference for TRBV28, TRBJ1-2 and TRBJ2-5.

V lost 2 bases and J 3 bases, leaving 7 bases between the germline ends. This CDR3 is 14 amino acids long. Germline-derived CDR1 and CDR2 are MRHNA and SNTAGT. As for time point: persistent/refractory GD, antithyroid drugs over 5 years with positive TRAb. Extracted PBMC RNA gave rise to the TCR library. A remark on this clonotype: The target antigen is unknown.

Library construction for TCR beta used iRepertoire HTBI primers and Arm-PCR of CDR3 regions. Via MiXCR, TCRdb re-called the multiplex PCR reads, giving one row per CDR3 protein. The profile covers around 400,000 distinct CDR3 sequences, with 23% appearing a single time and 28% taken by the ten largest. The chain joins TRBV6-4 to TRBJ2-2; maybe TRBD1 (5 bases). The origin of this receptor is a woman in her forties with Graves disease. Sample: peripheral blood mononuclear cells (PBMCs), taken when the disease was refractory, from a patient treated with antithyroid drugs. CDR3 amino acids: CASSDGRDTGELFF. For the CDR3, the DNA is TGTGCCAGCAGTGACGGCAGGGACACCGGGGAGCTGTTTTTT.